The 14 T cell receptor beta chains in this list originate from one sample, sequenced in a study of cytomegalovirus exposure and HLA in healthy donors. With 60 Vbeta and 13 Jbeta primers, the PCR was carried out. Clones were read by immunoSEQ multiplex PCR, and TCRdb kept only the in-frame ones, dropping some. Here the sample spans about 190,000 clones, approximately 75% being singletons. The sequenced sample consisted of PBMCs. These TCRs come from a young man in good health and CMV-seropositive.

A word on this clone: Germline and junction disagree at one end, which may indicate a read error. The V and J genes are TRBV19 and TRBJ1-2, with D unresolved. This CDR3 region has 12 residues. Germline V CDR1 and CDR2: LNHDA, SQIVND (reference sequence). The CDR3 is CASSTPGIGYNF. Written as DNA, the CDR3 is TGTGCCAGTAGTACCCCGGGGATCGGCTACAACTTC.

This chain links TRBV9 with TRBJ2-4, with D tentatively TRBD1 (6 bases). The CDR3 contains 16 residues. CDR1 is SGDLS and CDR2 is YYNGEE in the germline V gene. V was cut by 3 bases and J by 0 bases, with 13 bases left in between. The CDR3, as DNA: TGTGCCAGCAGCGCCGAACAGGGTTCAGCCAAAAACATTCAGTACTTC. Translating it yields CASSAEQGSAKNIQYF. Full variable domain (outside the CDR3, taken from reference TRBV9 and TRBJ2-4): DSGVTQTPKHLITATGQRVTLRCSPRSGDLSVYWYQQSLDQGLQFLIQYYNGEERAKGNILERFSAQQFPDLHSELNLSSLELGDSALYFCASSAEQGSAKNIQYFGAGTRLSVL.

The chain carries TRBV19 and TRBJ1-2, with D maybe TRBD1 (6 bases). Germline CDR1 reads LNHDA; CDR2 reads SQIVND (reference sequence). This CDR3 is 14 amino acids long. The germline V and J ends were trimmed by 0 bases and 4 bases, with 9 bases remaining between them. The CDR3 sequence: CASSIDRGIYGYTF. Here the CDR3 DNA reads TGTGCCAGTAGTATAGATAGGGGGATCTATGGCTACACCTTC.

This clone was seen more than once but under ten times. The genes are TRBV5-8 and TRBJ2-7, with TRBD1 identical over 10 bases. Germline loops: CDR1 SGHTS, CDR2 YDEGEE. The CDR3 is 14 residues long. The V segment lost 7 bases and the J segment 6 bases; nucleotides outside the gene matches: 10. The CDR3 region is CASELGTGVGEQYF. CDR3 nucleotide sequence: TGTGCCAGCGAACTGGGGACAGGGGTCGGCGAGCAGTACTTC.

The rearrangement links TRBV4-2 to TRBJ2-3, with TRBD2 matching 8 bases. Trimming took 2 bases from V and 0 from J; bases not matched to a gene: 10. The CDR3 runs 18 residues. Germline lookup yields CDR1 LGHNA and CDR2 YNFKEQ. The CDR3 sequence: CASSQNGASGLSTDTQYF. The DNA for the CDR3 is TGTGCCAGCAGCCAAAACGGGGCTAGCGGGCTTAGCACAGATACGCAGTATTTT.

The chain carries TRBV27 and TRBJ2-7, with D uncertain. The CDR3 covers 13 residues. Germline V gene lookup returns CDR1 MNHEY and CDR2 SMNVEV (reference sequence). V dropped 0 bases and J dropped 7 bases, with 10 bases sitting between them. CDR3 region: CASSLSYRSEQYF. The CDR3 nucleotides read TGTGCCAGCAGTTTATCCTACCGTTCAGAGCAGTACTTC.

The rearrangement joins TRBV19 to TRBJ1-1, with 8 nucleotides matching TRBD1. Germline loops: CDR1 LNHDA, CDR2 SQIVND (reference sequence). With V trimmed by 3 bases and J by 5 bases, 5 bases remained unmatched. The CDR3 runs 14 residues. CDR3 DNA: TGTGCCAGTAGTATTACAGGGGGAGCGACTGAAGCTTTCTTT. Amino acids: CASSITGGATEAFF.

The chain recombines TRBV28 with TRBJ2-1; 8 nucleotides line up with TRBD2. V shed 5 bases, J shed 8 bases, and the junction held 11 bases outside the gene matches. CDR3 length: 15 residues. Germline V gene data show CDR1 as MDHEN and CDR2 as SYDVKM. The CDR3 spells CASSPIVSAGDEQFF. The CDR3 DNA reads TGTGCCAGCAGTCCGATTGTTTCAGCGGGGGATGAGCAGTTCTTC.

J is TRBJ2-7 and V is TRBV28; TRBD2 matches at 8 bases. The V gene end was trimmed by 7 bases and the J gene end by 5 bases; junction bases not matched to a gene: 10. The germline CDR1 and CDR2 sequences are MDHEN and SYDVKM. CDR3 size: 14 residues. The CDR3 is CASTAGGSVNEQYF. The CDR3 coding sequence is TGTGCCAGCACCGCGGGAGGAAGTGTGAACGAGCAGTACTTC.

This clone occurred a few times. The rearrangement uses TRBV30 and TRBJ1-3; a possible D gene is TRBD1 (5 bases). The germline V gene encodes CDR1 GTSNPN and CDR2 SVGIG (reference sequence). V was pared by 5 bases and J by 1 base, with 15 bases between. The CDR3 is 15 residues long. The CDR3, as DNA: TGTGCCTGGGGGGGGAGGGTGTTTTCTGGAAACACCATATATTTT. Residues: CAWGGRVFSGNTIYF.

The J gene is TRBJ1-1, the V gene TRBV20-1; D is undetermined. Trimming took 5 bases from V and 3 from J, leaving 7 bases between them. Looked up from germline, CDR1 is DFQATT and CDR2 is SNEGSKA (reference sequence). This CDR3 has 11 residues. The CDR3, as DNA: TGCAGTGCTCCGGGGTACACTGAAGCTTTCTTT. Protein: CSAPGYTEAFF.

The chain couples TRBV18 to TRBJ1-2; unclear D gene. The CDR3 length is 17 residues. Trimming removed 3 bases from V and 2 bases from J, with 19 bases in between. Per the germline V gene, CDR1 is KGHSH and CDR2 is LQKENI. CDR3 region: CASSPRGVELKNYGYTF. The CDR3, as DNA: TGTGCCAGCTCACCGAGAGGAGTGGAGCTAAAGAACTATGGCTACACCTTC.

The chain combines TRBV11-1 with TRBJ2-1, with a tentative D call TRBD2 (7 bases). V was pared by 5 bases and J by 1 base, with 15 bases between. Germline assignment: CDR1 SGHAT and CDR2 FQDESV (reference sequence). This CDR3 region has 16 residues. CDR3 nucleotide sequence: TGTGCCAGCAGCCCTGGGGGGGCGGGATCCTACAATGAGCAGTTCTTC. This encodes CASSPGGAGSYNEQFF.

The rearrangement joins TRBV28 to TRBJ2-2, with unresolved D. Trimming removed 6 bases at V and 2 bases at J, with 4 bases between. The CDR3 runs 12 residues. CDR1 is MDHEN, CDR2 SYDVKM, per germline. CDR3 protein: CASSGNTGELFF. The CDR3, as DNA: TGTGCCAGCAGCGGTAACACCGGGGAGCTGTTTTTT.